Each of the 32 T cell receptor beta chains below was sequenced from the same sample in a study of T cells in women clearing cervical HPV infection. The assay was immunoSEQ multiplex PCR, and TCRdb's table has in-frame clones only and misses some. In all, the sample yields some 25,000 clones. Material for sequencing was blood buffy coat. These receptors came from a woman between 18 and 70 years old with a cervical HPV16 infection that either progressed to CIN3+ or cleared (not recorded which).

With respect to this clone: The read finishes 3 residues shy of the CDR3 end, and the germline J gene is used to complete it. The V call is TRBV7-2, the J call TRBJ2-7; no clear D. Germline CDR1 and CDR2: SGHTA and FQGNSA. The V and J ends lost 11 bases and 0 bases respectively, with 17 bases between them. The CDR3 sequence is 14 residues long. The CDR3 sequence is CASRISLSSYEQYF. The DNA read from the CDR3 is TGTGCCTCCCGTATATCGCTAAGCTCCTACGAG.

Comment on this clone: The read ends 3 residues shy of where the CDR3 ends; the end is completed using the germline J gene. The V gene is TRBV11-2, the J gene TRBJ1-5; tentative D call: TRBD1 (6 bases). Germline CDR1 and CDR2: SGHAT and FQNNGV. Between the trimmed V and J ends, which lost 5 bases and 1 base, there was a span of 12 bases. The CDR3 length is 15 residues. CDR3 in amino acids: CASSPGRGSNQPQHF. CDR3 DNA (partial): TGTGCCAGCAGCCCGGGCAGGGGAAGCAATCAGCCC.

For this clone: The read comes to an end 3 residues before the CDR3 does, leaving the germline J gene to fill in the end. The chain uses TRBV19 and TRBJ2-3; 10 nucleotides line up with TRBD1. The V gene's germline CDR1 is LNHDA and CDR2 SQIVND (reference sequence). CDR3 length equals 17 residues. The trim removed 9 bases at V and 0 bases at J, leaving 12 bases unmatched. The CDR3 protein is CASTNTAGQGSTDTQYF. CDR3 DNA, as far as it was read: TGTGCCAGCACAAATACCGCGGGACAGGGGAGCACAGATACG.

As concerns this clone: The read stops 3 residues short of the end of the CDR3; the missing end is completed from the germline J gene. The V and J genes are TRBV12-3 or TRBV12-4 and TRBJ2-4, with D tentatively TRBD1 (6 bases). Trimming cost V 7 bases and J 6 bases, with 16 bases left between them. The CDR3 sequence is 14 residues long. CDR3 protein: CASNIEGVLNIQYF. The sequenced CDR3 bases are TGTGCCAGCAACATCGAGGGGGTTTTAAACATT.

The chain's CDR3 is CASSQNPGQYYEQYF. The CDR3 bases that were read are TGTGCCAGCAGCCAAAATCCGGGACAGTACTACGAG. The V and J genes are TRBV7-2 and TRBJ2-7; TRBD1 aligns across 7 bases. The CDR3 extends 3 residues past the end of the read, so its final part is completed from the germline J gene. The CDR3 has 15 amino acids. The junction had 10 bases not matched to a gene; V was cut back by 5 bases and J by 3 bases. CDR1 is SGHTA, CDR2 FQGNSA, per germline.

With respect to this clone: The read ends 3 residues before the CDR3 terminus; that terminus is restored from the germline J gene. This chain uses TRBV10-1 with TRBJ2-1, with TRBD2 matching over 10 bases. From germline, CDR1 is WNHNN and CDR2 SYGVQD (reference sequence). This CDR3 contains 15 residues. J lost 3 bases, V lost 1 base, and 0 bases had no gene match. The CDR3 bases that were read are TGCGCCAGCAGTGAGTTAGCGGGAGGCTACAATGAG. It translates to CASSELAGGYNE. The entire CDR3 protein is CASSELAGGYNEQFF.

The CDR3 bases that were read are TGCGCCAGCAGGTACGGGACAACCGATAACTATGGC. Amino acids: CASRYGTTDNYG. The whole CDR3 protein is CASRYGTTDNYGYTF. The chain has TRBV5-1 and TRBJ1-2, with a tentative D call TRBD1 (6 bases). The read ends 3 residues before the CDR3 terminus; that terminus is restored from the germline J gene. CDR3 size: 15 residues. The V end was cut by 5 bases, the J end by 1 base, with 15 bases between. Looked up from germline, CDR1 is SGHRS and CDR2 is YFSETQ.

On this clone itself: The read halts 3 residues ahead of the CDR3 end, with the missing end drawn from the germline J gene. This sequence joins TRBV7-9 and TRBJ2-5; D is ambiguous. Looked up from germline, CDR1 is SEHNR and CDR2 is FQNEAQ (reference sequence). The ends were cut back, 6 bases at V and 5 bases at J, with 13 bases in the middle. This CDR3 has 13 amino acids. The CDR3 spells CASRYLTSETQYF. Incomplete CDR3 DNA: TGTGCCAGCAGGTACCTCACATCGGAGACC.

Turning to this clone: The observed sequence ends 3 residues before the CDR3 terminus, with the missing tail filled in from the germline J gene. This chain joins TRBV7-2 and TRBJ1-2, with a weak D call TRBD1 (6 bases). Germline CDR1 is SGHTA and CDR2 is FQGNSA. The CDR3 totals 12 residues. CDR3 loop: CASSYRADTYTF. The CDR3 DNA, read in part, is TGTGCCAGCAGTTACAGGGCAGATACC.

Remarks on this clone: The sequenced fragment ends 3 residues before the CDR3 boundary, so the rest is inferred from the germline J gene. V usage is TRBV30 and J usage is TRBJ1-1; possible D gene TRBD1, 5 bases. The V and J ends lost 2 bases and 5 bases respectively, with 15 bases between them. This CDR3 is 14 amino acids long. Germline CDR1 reads GTSNPN; CDR2 reads SVGIG (reference sequence). CDR3 loop: CAWSLTGGRTEAFF. The part of the CDR3 DNA that was read is TGTGCCTGGAGTCTAACAGGTGGGAGAACTGAA.

Remarks on this clone: The DNA ends 3 residues before the CDR3 does, and the rest of the CDR3 is filled in from the germline J gene. The V and J genes are TRBV20-1 and TRBJ2-7, with 7 bases aligning to TRBD1. Germline CDR1 DFQATT, CDR2 SNEGSKA (reference sequence). Losses at the gene ends were 5 bases for V and 0 bases for J; bases not matched to a gene: 1. This CDR3 has 12 amino acids. The DNA read from the CDR3 is TGCAGTGCTGGGGACAGCTCCTACGAG. Amino acid sequence: CSAGDSSYE. The whole CDR3 reads CSAGDSSYEQYF.

With regard to this clone: The CDR3 is cut off 3 residues early in the read; its end comes from the germline J gene. V and J are TRBV5-6 and TRBJ2-1, with D possibly TRBD1 on 5 matching bases. Trimming cost V 4 bases and J 6 bases, with 17 bases left between them. Germline values: CDR1 SGHDT, CDR2 YYEEEE. The CDR3 is made up of 15 amino acids. The CDR3 DNA, read in part, is TGTGCCAGCAGCCGTTTGTTTGGGGCCACCAATGAG. Translating gives CASSRLFGATNE. The whole CDR3 sequence is CASSRLFGATNEQFF.

Points on this clone: From the germline J gene comes the end of the CDR3, since the read stops 3 residues before it. The chain has TRBV11-2 and TRBJ1-2; D uncertain. The length of the CDR3 is 13 residues. Per the germline V gene, CDR1 is SGHAT and CDR2 is FQNNGV. Between the trimmed V and J ends, which lost 5 bases and 5 bases, there was a span of 12 bases. The covered CDR3 bases are TGTGCCAGCAGCGGTCCAGGATCTTATGGC. Translation: CASSGPGSYG. The whole CDR3 sequence reads CASSGPGSYGYTF.

Of note for this clone: From the germline J gene comes the end of the CDR3, since the read stops 3 residues before it. The chain recombines TRBV7-3 with TRBJ1-2; tentative D call: TRBD1 (6 bases). The CDR3 extends over 13 amino acids. The germline V gene encodes CDR1 SGHTA and CDR2 FQGTGA. Trimming stripped 3 bases from V and 6 bases from J, with 11 bases between. The part of the CDR3 DNA that was read is TGTGCCAGCAGCTTCGGGGGGCTAAATGGC. Its protein is CASSFGGLNG. The entire CDR3 protein is CASSFGGLNGYTF.

Comments on this clone: The DNA ends 3 residues before the CDR3 does, and the rest of the CDR3 is filled in from the germline J gene. The rearrangement joins TRBV29-1 to TRBJ2-2; D might be TRBD1 (5 bases). This CDR3 has 14 amino acids. Germline values: CDR1 SQVTM, CDR2 ANQGSEA. Partial CDR3 DNA: TGCAGCGTTGACGGCCCCTCTGGGGCCAACGTG. Amino acids: CSVDGPSGANV. The entire CDR3 protein is CSVDGPSGANVLFF.

On this clone itself: The missing CDR3 end, 3 residues past where the read stops, is filled in from the germline J gene. The chain joins TRBV2 to TRBJ1-5, with a possible D match to TRBD1 (5 bases). V shed 8 bases and J shed 7 bases, with 18 bases lying between them. Germline values: CDR1 SNHLY, CDR2 FYNNEI. The CDR3 runs 14 residues. CDR3 DNA, as far as it was read: TGTGCCAGCGACTTTACAGGCGCAAACCAGCCC. Amino acid sequence: CASDFTGANQP. The complete CDR3 sequence is CASDFTGANQPQHF.

Concerning this clone: The read falls 3 residues short of the CDR3 end, and the missing part is taken from the germline J gene. This chain links TRBV20-1 with TRBJ1-6, with TRBD1 as a possible D gene (5 bases). The CDR3 spans 13 residues. Trimming shortened V by 5 bases and J by 0 bases, and 5 bases separated the two germline ends. From germline, CDR1 is DFQATT and CDR2 SNEGSKA (reference sequence). The CDR3 bases that were read are TGCAGTGCTGACAGCTCCTATAATTCACCC. Its translation: CSADSSYNSP. The CDR3 reads in full as CSADSSYNSPLHF.

The CDR3 sequence: CASSLETRNDYTF. The DNA read from the CDR3 is TGTGCCAGCAGCTTAGAGACTAGGAATGAC. V usage is TRBV7-9 and J usage is TRBJ1-2; D gene unclear. The sequenced fragment ends 3 residues before the CDR3 boundary, so the rest is inferred from the germline J gene. Germline CDR1 and CDR2: SEHNR and FQNEAQ (reference sequence). The CDR3 extends over 13 amino acids.

As regards this clone: Sequencing ends 3 residues short of the CDR3 end; the germline J gene provides the rest. The J gene is TRBJ1-3, the V gene TRBV14; D may be TRBD1 (5 bases). The CDR3 spans 13 residues. Germline CDR1 reads SGHDN; CDR2 reads FVKESK. Trimming left V 1 base short and J 7 bases short, with 8 bases between. The DNA read from the CDR3 is TGTGCCAGCAGCCAAGGAGGGGTGAACACC. This encodes CASSQGGVNT. The entire CDR3 protein is CASSQGGVNTIYF.

As to this clone: The CDR3 end falls 3 residues outside the read, so it is completed with the germline J gene. This chain connects TRBV6-2 or TRBV6-3 to TRBJ2-2, with D unclear. The CDR3 length is 13 residues. Germline CDR1 and CDR2: MNHEY and SVGEGT. Trimming pared 6 bases from V and 4 bases from J, leaving 9 bases between. CDR3 protein: CASSLSSTGELFF. CDR3 DNA, as far as it was read: TGTGCCAGCAGCCTAAGTAGCACCGGGGAG.

CDR3 DNA (partial): TGCGCCAGCAGCCTAGGGGGCGCCGAGACC. Its protein product is CASSLGGAET. In full, the CDR3 is CASSLGGAETQYF. This chain joins TRBV5-1 and TRBJ2-5; 7 bases agree with TRBD1. The read ends 3 residues before the CDR3 terminus; that terminus is restored from the germline J gene. This CDR3 has 13 amino acids. The V gene end was trimmed by 4 bases and the J gene end by 5 bases; junction bases not matched to a gene: 5. CDR1 and CDR2 from the germline V gene are SGHRS and YFSETQ.

Notes on this clone: The CDR3 end lies 3 residues beyond the end of the read and is filled in from the germline J gene. The chain combines TRBV2 with TRBJ2-1; a possible D gene is TRBD1 (6 bases). V was shortened by 3 bases and J by 5 bases, with 11 bases between the two germline ends. The CDR3 is 14 amino acids. Germline CDR1 and CDR2: SNHLY and FYNNEI. The part of the CDR3 DNA that was read is TGTGCCAGCAGTGACCAGGGGCCCGACAATGAG. This codes for CASSDQGPDNE. The full-length CDR3 reads as CASSDQGPDNEQFF. Combining the CDR3 with reference TRBV2 and TRBJ2-1 gives the whole variable domain EPEVTQTPSHQVTQMGQEVILRCVPISNHLYFYWYRQILGQKVEFLVSFYNNEISEKSEIFDDQFSVERPDGSNFTLKIRSTKLEDSAMYFCASSDQGPDNEQFFGPGTRLTVL.

Concerning this clone: The read ends 3 residues before the CDR3 terminus; that terminus is restored from the germline J gene. This chain joins TRBV6-2 or TRBV6-3 and TRBJ2-2; no reliable D call. The CDR3 length is 14 residues. Germline V lookup: CDR1 MNHEY, CDR2 SVGEGT. The CDR3 spells CASRPEVLNEKLFF. Incomplete CDR3 DNA: TGTGCCAGCAGACCAGAGGTTTTAAATGAAAAG.

As concerns this clone: The read falls 3 residues short of the CDR3 end, and the missing part is taken from the germline J gene. The chain carries TRBV19 and TRBJ1-2; no definite D call. Per germline, CDR1 LNHDA and CDR2 SQIVND (reference sequence). Trimming stripped 0 bases from V and 1 base from J, with 9 bases between. The CDR3 length is 15 residues. The CDR3 DNA, read in part, is TGTGCCAGTAGTATAGATAGCCTGAATAACTATGGC. This translates into CASSIDSLNNYG. The CDR3, in full, reads CASSIDSLNNYGYTF. The full variable domain, completed using reference TRBV19 and TRBJ1-2, is DGGITQSPKYLFRKEGQNVTLSCEQNLNHDAMYWYRQDPGQGLRLIYYSQIVNDFQKGDIAEGYSVSREKKESFPLTVTSAQKNPTAFYLCASSIDSLNNYGYTFGSGTRLTVV.

Regarding this clone: With the read ending 3 residues before the CDR3 end, the germline J gene is used to fill in that end. The J gene is TRBJ1-5, the V gene TRBV19; D may be TRBD1 (6 bases). The CDR3 sequence is 15 residues long. The ends were cut back, 3 bases at V and 6 bases at J, with 15 bases in the middle. From germline, CDR1 is LNHDA and CDR2 SQIVND (reference sequence). The DNA read from the CDR3 is TGTGCCAGTAGTATGGGGGCCCAGGGAGGTCAGCCC. Its protein is CASSMGAQGGQP. The complete CDR3 sequence is CASSMGAQGGQPQHF.

Concerning this clone: Sequencing ends 3 residues short of the CDR3 end; the germline J gene provides the rest. J is TRBJ2-1 and V is TRBV20-1; TRBD2 is a possible D gene (5 bases). Per germline, CDR1 DFQATT and CDR2 SNEGSKA (reference sequence). The CDR3 consists of 11 residues. Trimming took off 5 bases at V and 9 bases at J, with 11 bases between the two ends. The chain's CDR3 is CSAYAGAEQFF. The CDR3 DNA, read in part, is TGCAGTGCTTACGCGGGCGCTGAG.

A remark on this clone: The read ends 3 residues early relative to the CDR3; the germline J gene fills the gap. The J gene is TRBJ2-2, the V gene TRBV5-1; 12 bases map to TRBD2. Germline V gene sequence: CDR1 SGHRS, CDR2 YFSETQ. After removal of 2 bases from V and 8 bases from J, the junction contained 10 bases not matched to a gene. The CDR3 has 17 amino acids. CDR3 region: CASSFYSTSGSVGELFF. CDR3 bases read: TGCGCCAGCAGCTTTTATTCGACTAGCGGGAGTGTGGGGGAG.

Turning to this clone: Coverage ceases 3 residues before the CDR3 finishes, and the germline J gene fills in the end. The chain is built from TRBV5-1 and TRBJ2-1; unclear D gene. The CDR3 contains 15 residues. Germline CDR1 and CDR2: SGHRS and YFSETQ. V shed 0 bases and J shed 0 bases, with 7 bases lying between them. The sequenced part of the CDR3 DNA is TGCGCCAGCAGCTTGGAGGGTAGCTCCTACAATGAG. This encodes CASSLEGSSYNE. The whole CDR3 is CASSLEGSSYNEQFF.

With respect to this clone: The read gets to within 3 residues of the CDR3 end, and the germline J gene fills in the rest. V usage is TRBV5-6 and J usage is TRBJ2-7, with 7 bases lining up with TRBD2. The trim removed 0 bases at V and 3 bases at J, leaving 6 bases unmatched. Per the germline V gene, CDR1 is SGHDT and CDR2 is YYEEEE. The CDR3 totals 15 residues. The sequenced CDR3 bases are TGTGCCAGCAGCTTGGAGCCGTCTAGCGGCTACGAG. Residues: CASSLEPSSGYE. The whole CDR3 reads CASSLEPSSGYEQYF.

For this clone: From the germline J gene comes the end of the CDR3, since the read stops 3 residues before it. The chain links TRBV7-8 to TRBJ2-3; D is unclear. This CDR3 spans 14 amino acids. The germline V gene encodes CDR1 SGHVS and CDR2 FQNEAQ. The covered CDR3 bases are TGTGCCAGCAGCTTAAGTTGGTCAGAAGAGACG. Amino acids: CASSLSWSEET. The complete CDR3 reads CASSLSWSEETQYF.

As to this clone: The read terminates 3 residues before the CDR3 end, so the remaining end is supplied by the germline J gene. This sequence joins TRBV7-9 and TRBJ2-4, with D perhaps TRBD2 (6 bases). CDR3 size: 14 residues. The germline V gene encodes CDR1 SEHNR and CDR2 FQNEAQ (reference sequence). The CDR3 here is CASSLVGGHYGQYF. The sequenced part of the CDR3 DNA is TGTGCCAGCAGCTTAGTGGGGGGTCACTATGGT.

With regard to this clone: The missing CDR3 end, 3 residues past where the read stops, is filled in from the germline J gene. V is TRBV19 and J is TRBJ2-4, with D possibly being TRBD1 (7 bases). Germline V gene sequence: CDR1 LNHDA, CDR2 SQIVND (reference sequence). The CDR3 has 16 amino acids. CDR3 sequence reads: CASSMGGQMGNQPQYF. The CDR3 DNA, read in part, is TGTGCCAGTAGTATGGGGGGACAGATGGGCAATCAGCCT.